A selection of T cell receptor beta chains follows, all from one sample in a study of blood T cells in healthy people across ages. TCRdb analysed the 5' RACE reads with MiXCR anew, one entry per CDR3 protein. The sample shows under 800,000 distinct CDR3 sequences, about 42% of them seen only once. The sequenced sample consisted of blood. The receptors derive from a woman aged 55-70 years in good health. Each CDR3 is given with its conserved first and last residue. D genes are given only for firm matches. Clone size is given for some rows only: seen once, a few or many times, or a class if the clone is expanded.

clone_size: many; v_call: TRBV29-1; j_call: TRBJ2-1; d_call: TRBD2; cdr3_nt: TGCAGCGTTGGGGCCCTAGCGGGAGTCTCGGATGAGCAGTTCTTC; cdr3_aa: CSVGALAGVSDEQFF
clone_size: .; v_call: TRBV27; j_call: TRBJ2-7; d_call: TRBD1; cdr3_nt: TGTGCCAGCAGTTTATTCGACAGGGGTGGCTACGAGCAGTACTTC; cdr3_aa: CASSLFDRGGYEQYF
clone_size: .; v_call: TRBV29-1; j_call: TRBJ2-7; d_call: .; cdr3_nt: TGCAGCGTTGAGCTCCGGGGTGAGCAGTACTTC; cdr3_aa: CSVELRGEQYF
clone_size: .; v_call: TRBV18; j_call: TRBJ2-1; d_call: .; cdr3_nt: TGTGCCAGCTCACCTCTGGCGGCTTCCTACAATGAGCAGTTCTTC; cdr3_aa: CASSPLAASYNEQFF
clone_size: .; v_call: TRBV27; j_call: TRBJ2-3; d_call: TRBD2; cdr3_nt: TGTGCCAGCTCCCGGGGCGGGAGATTCACAGATACGCAGTATTTT; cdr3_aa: CASSRGGRFTDTQYF
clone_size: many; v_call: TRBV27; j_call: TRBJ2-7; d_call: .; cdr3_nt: TGTGCCAGCTCGCTTCGCGGGGAGCAGTACTTC; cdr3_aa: CASSLRGEQYF
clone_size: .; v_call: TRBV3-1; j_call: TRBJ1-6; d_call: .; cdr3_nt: TGTGCCAGCAGCCAAACTTCTCAGGGGAGCTCCTATAATTCACCCCTCCACTTT; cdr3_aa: CASSQTSQGSSYNSPLHF
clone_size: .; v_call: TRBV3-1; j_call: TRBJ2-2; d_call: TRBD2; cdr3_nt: TGTGCCAGCAGCCAAGTTAGCGGGGTGACCGGGGAGCTGTTTTTT; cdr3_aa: CASSQVSGVTGELFF
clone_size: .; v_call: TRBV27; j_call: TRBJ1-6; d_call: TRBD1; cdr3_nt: TGTGCCACCTCCCGGGACAGGGTTGGTTCACCCCTCCACTTT; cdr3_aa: CATSRDRVGSPLHF
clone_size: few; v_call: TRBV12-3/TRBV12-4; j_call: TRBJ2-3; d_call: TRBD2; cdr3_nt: TGTGCCAGCAGTCTCGGACCCGGGGGGGTAGCAGATACGCAGTATTTT; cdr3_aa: CASSLGPGGVADTQYF
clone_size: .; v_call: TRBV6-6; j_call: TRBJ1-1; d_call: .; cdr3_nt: TGTGCCAGCAGTTACAACGACAGGATGAACACTGAAGCTTTCTTT; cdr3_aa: CASSYNDRMNTEAFF
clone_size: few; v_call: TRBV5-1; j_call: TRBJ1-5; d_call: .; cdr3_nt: TGCGCCAGCAGCCCCACGGTAGGGGAGGAACAGCCCCAGCATTTT; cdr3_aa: CASSPTVGEEQPQHF
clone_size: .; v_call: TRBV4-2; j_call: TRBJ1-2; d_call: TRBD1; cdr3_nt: TGTGCCAGCAGCCTAAGCCGGGACAGTGGCTACACCTTC; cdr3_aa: CASSLSRDSGYTF
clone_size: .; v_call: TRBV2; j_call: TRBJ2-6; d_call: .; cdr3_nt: TGTGCCAGCAGTCCCGCAGGGTCTGGGGCCAACGCCCTGACTTTC; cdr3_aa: CASSPAGSGANALTF
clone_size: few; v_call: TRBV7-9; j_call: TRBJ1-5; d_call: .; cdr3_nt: TGTGCCAGCAGCTCTCAGGGCAGGACCGATAGCAATCAGCCCCAGCATTTT; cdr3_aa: CASSSQGRTDSNQPQHF
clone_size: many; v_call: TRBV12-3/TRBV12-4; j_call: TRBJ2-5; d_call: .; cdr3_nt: TGTGCCAGCAACCGGGACGCACAAGAGACCCAGTACTTC; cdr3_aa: CASNRDAQETQYF
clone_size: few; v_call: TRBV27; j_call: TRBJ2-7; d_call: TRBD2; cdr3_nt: TGTGCCAGCAGTTTAGATGGGACTAGCGGGAGCGTGAAGCAGTACTTC; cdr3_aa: CASSLDGTSGSVKQYF
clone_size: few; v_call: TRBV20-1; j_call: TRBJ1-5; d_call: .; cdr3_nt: TGCAGTGCTAGCCACTCAGGGGATCAGCCCCAGCATTTT; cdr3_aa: CSASHSGDQPQHF
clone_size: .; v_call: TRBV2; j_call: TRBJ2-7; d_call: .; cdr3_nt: TGTGCCAGCAGGTCGACGGAGGGTAGGGACGAGCAGTACTTC; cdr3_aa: CASRSTEGRDEQYF
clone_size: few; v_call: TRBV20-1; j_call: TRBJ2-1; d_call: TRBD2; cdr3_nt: TGCAGTGCTCCCGGGGTAGCGGGGGACCTTATGGAGCAGTTCTTC; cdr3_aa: CSAPGVAGDLMEQFF
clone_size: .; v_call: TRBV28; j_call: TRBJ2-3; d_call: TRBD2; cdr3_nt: TGTGCCAGCAGAACCGGGACTAGATCAGATACGCAGTATTTT; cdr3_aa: CASRTGTRSDTQYF
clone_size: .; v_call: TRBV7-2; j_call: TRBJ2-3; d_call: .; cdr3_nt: TGTGCCAGCAGCTTCTCCAGAGGGCGCACAGATACGCAGTATTTT; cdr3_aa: CASSFSRGRTDTQYF
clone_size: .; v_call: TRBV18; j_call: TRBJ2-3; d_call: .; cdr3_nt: TGTGCCAGCTCTCCCGCCAACACAGATACGCAGTATTTT; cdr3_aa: CASSPANTDTQYF
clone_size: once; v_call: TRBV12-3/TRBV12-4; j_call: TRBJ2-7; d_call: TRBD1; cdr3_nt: TGTGCCAGCAGTTATGGGCAGGGGGCTTCCTACAATGAGCAGTACTTC; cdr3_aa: CASSYGQGASYNEQYF
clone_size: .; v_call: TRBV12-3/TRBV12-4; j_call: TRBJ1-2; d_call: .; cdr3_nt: TGTGCCGGCAGTTTAGGTGGTGGCAGAAAATACTATGGCTACACCTTC; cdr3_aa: CAGSLGGGRKYYGYTF
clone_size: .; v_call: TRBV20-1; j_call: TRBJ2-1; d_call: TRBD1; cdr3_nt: TGCAGTGCTAGAGATACCGGGGACAGCCACAATGAGCAGTTCTTC; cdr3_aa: CSARDTGDSHNEQFF
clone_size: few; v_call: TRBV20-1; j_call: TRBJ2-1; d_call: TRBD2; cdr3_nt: TGCAGTGCTAGATTATTCGCCGGGACTAGCGTTTTATTGGAGCAGTTCTTC; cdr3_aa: CSARLFAGTSVLLEQFF
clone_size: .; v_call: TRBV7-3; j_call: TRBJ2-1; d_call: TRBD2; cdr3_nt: TGTGCCAGCAGCCACCGGACTAGCTCTAGTATGGGTGAGCAGTTCTTC; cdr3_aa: CASSHRTSSSMGEQFF
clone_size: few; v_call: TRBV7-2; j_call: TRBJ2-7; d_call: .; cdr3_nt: TGTGCCAGCAGCTCCGGGACTCGATTCTCCTACGAGCAGTACTTC; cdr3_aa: CASSSGTRFSYEQYF
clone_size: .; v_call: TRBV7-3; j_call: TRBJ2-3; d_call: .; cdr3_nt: TGTGCCGGCAGGGGGGGAAGCACAGATACGCAGTATTTT; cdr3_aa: CAGRGGSTDTQYF
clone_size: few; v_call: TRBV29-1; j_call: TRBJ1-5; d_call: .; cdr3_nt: TGCAGCGTTGCGGTTGGGGCTAATCAGCCCCAGCATTTT; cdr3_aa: CSVAVGANQPQHF
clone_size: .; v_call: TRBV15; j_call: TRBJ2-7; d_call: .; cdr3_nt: TGTGCCACCAGCCTCGACCCGAGCTCCTACGAGCAGTACTTC; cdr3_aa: CATSLDPSSYEQYF
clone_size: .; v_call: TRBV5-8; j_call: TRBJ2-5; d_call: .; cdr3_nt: TGTGCCAGCAGCTTGGAAAGGGTGGATGAGACCCAGTACTTC; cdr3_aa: CASSLERVDETQYF
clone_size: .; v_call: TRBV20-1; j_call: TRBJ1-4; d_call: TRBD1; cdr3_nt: TGCAGCGCCGCCCAGGGGGGCTCAACTAATGAAAAACTGTTTTTT; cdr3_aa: CSAAQGGSTNEKLFF
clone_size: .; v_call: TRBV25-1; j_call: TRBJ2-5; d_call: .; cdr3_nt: TGTGCCAGCAGTGTCAGGGGATGGGAGACCCAGTACTTC; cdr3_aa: CASSVRGWETQYF
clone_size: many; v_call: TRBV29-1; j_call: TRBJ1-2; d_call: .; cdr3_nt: TGCAGCGTCGCAGGGGTTTCGGGCTACACCTTC; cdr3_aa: CSVAGVSGYTF
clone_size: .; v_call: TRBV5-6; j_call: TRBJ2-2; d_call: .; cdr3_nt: TGTGCCAGCAGGACAACAGGTGTCACCGGGGAGCTGTTTTTT; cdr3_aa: CASRTTGVTGELFF
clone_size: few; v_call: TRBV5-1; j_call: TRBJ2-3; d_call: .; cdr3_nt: TGCGCCAGCAGCGGTTCGGGGCTAAGCACAGATACGCAGTATTTT; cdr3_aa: CASSGSGLSTDTQYF